Given below is one TCR beta chain in context. These data are taken from a study of blood T cell repertoires in COVID-19. Study in general: Samples of COVID-19 (acute and convalescent) were obtained from the United States, Italy and Spain.

Trimming took off 0 bases at V and 8 bases at J, with 10 bases between the two ends. The CDR3 covers 13 residues. Source study methods: Reference gene primer amplification in the assay estimated nucleated cell counts. Using immunoSEQ multiplex PCR, the repertoire was profiled, and TCRdb retains in-frame clones only, with some absent. V, J and clone size were drawn from that table, and D and trimming were deduced from the DNA. Of approximately 80,000 clones in the sample, over 65% are singletons; the top ten hold more than 5%. The source of this sequence is a man between 50 and 59 years old with active or convalescent COVID-19. This chain connects TRBV12-3 or TRBV12-4 to TRBJ1-1, with a possible D match to TRBD1 (5 bases). The sequenced material came from peripheral blood. The CDR3 DNA follows: TGTGCCAGCAGTTTAGCCCCGGGGGTCGAAGCTTTCTTT. Translated, it gives CASSLAPGVEAFF.